This T cell receptor (beta chain) was recovered during a study of cytomegalovirus exposure and HLA in healthy donors (dated by TCRdb to 2017 to 2019). About the investigation overall: An earlier analysis of around 600 of the donors reported roughly 270 Gb of sequence data and approximately 110 million unique TCR beta sequences from about 200 million T cells. An early release covering about 600 HLA-typed donors comprised roughly 300 gigabases of sequencing data and around 80 million unique TCR sequences. Of the roughly 410 genotyped donors, 81% were placed in the genetic ancestry cluster associated with self-reported Caucasian donors. The study aimed to test whether signatures of past pathogen exposure could be identified by cataloging public T cell receptors. Using immunosequencing, the study profiled T cell repertoires from approximately 700 subjects and related those repertoires to cytomegalovirus serostatus. A separate validation cohort of 100 to 150 different subjects was used in addition to the roughly 670-subject first cohort. To predict cytomegalovirus infection status, the study combined high-throughput TCR immunosequencing, statistical association of individual TCRs with disease status, and machine learning. A later analysis re-analyzed previously published TCR beta repertoires from roughly 630 donors and added high-resolution HLA genotyping to study TCR occurrence patterns. In the later analysis, no new phenotypic data were used to find candidate immune exposures; instead, reliance was placed on TCR beta sequences and their occurrence across donors. An earlier analysis of several hundred of the donors applied high-throughput TCR beta sequencing to assess whether each TCR beta V gene segment acted as functional or pseudogenic. Donor age, sex, ethnicity and CMV serostatus were compiled together with the repertoire data. A later genetic analysis took genome-wide SNP genotypes for about 55% of the 666 donors and used that subset as a discovery cohort. All discovery cohort repertoires had been generated on a single sequencing platform. Both class I and class II loci were covered by HLA typing, at four-digit resolution. The number of donors typed differed by locus, with 629-630 for A, B, C, DRB1 and DQB1, more than 500 for DQA1, approximately 570 for DPA1, and 472 for DPB1. Roughly 5 DR-DQ haplotypes were treated as single units for association and clustering because of strong linkage in the cohort. Among roughly 400 genotyped donors of the cohort, an average of approximately 250,000 unique TCR beta nucleotide sequences were sequenced per donor, 15% to 20% of them non-productive. The investigation overall reported the following: In vitro tests confirmed that three of the cytomegalovirus-associated TCR beta chains recognize cytomegalovirus antigens. The classifier was reported to diagnose cytomegalovirus status with high specificity and sensitivity in both the original and validation cohorts. An association between a missense DCLRE1C variant and V-gene and J-gene trimming of TCR beta chains was found in a later genetic analysis and replicated in an independent cohort. An earlier analysis of approximately 600 of the donors showed that most TCR beta V segments appeared in productive rearrangements either about 87% or about 30% of the time, which broadly matched IMGT annotations. Because HLA typing was unavailable for some donors at each locus, only the typed subset was used in association tests. According to the authors, the approach could potentially be generalized to other disease states and immunological phenotypes. When HLA alleles, especially DR and DQ, strongly co-occurred, TCR associations were difficult to assign to individual alleles. According to a later analysis, most CMV-associated TCR beta chains appeared to be HLA-restricted, and the HLA associations seemed to be driven largely by CMV exposure. Presence/absence analyses assumed roughly uniform sequencing depth across donors, an assumption that may not hold. Correlated functional status among segregating V segments might be attributable to linkage disequilibrium, but an unknown experimental factor could not be ruled out. According to a later analysis, parvovirus B19, influenza, CMV and Epstein-Barr virus appeared linked to several top co-occurrence clusters. A later analysis found that TCR association rates varied across HLA loci, with DRB1 alleles showing the most associated TCRs and HLA-C alleles the fewest. A cluster of highly shared sequence variants was judged likely to represent a technical artifact of the sequencing pipeline. Only TCR beta chains were sequenced in this cohort, and the absence of alpha or paired-chain data limited detectable features. Compared with equally common non-associated chains, HLA-associated TCR beta chains in a later analysis were more clonally expanded and had lower generation probabilities. A further reported finding was that TCR beta sequences accurately predicted the HLA-A and HLA-B alleles for most subjects in the first cohort. Specific HLA alleles were associated with 15,000 to 20,000 TCR beta sequences at a false discovery rate of 0.05 in a later analysis. Some IMGT-functional V segments, including TRBV6-2 and TRBV6-3, could not be told apart with the 87-base-pair reads, so those segments were excluded. Because counts were too low, fewer than 20 rarely observed V segments, including chromosome 9 orphons, were excluded from the earlier analysis of several hundred of the donors. Most TCR sequences were seen in very few donors, while some public TCRs were found in many individuals. Immune exposure information for the cohort was limited to CMV serostatus. A later genetic analysis reported fewer N-insertions in productive TCRs among donors in an Asian-associated ancestry cluster than the roughly 640-donor mean. In the study, 150 to 200 TCR beta chains were listed as associated with cytomegalovirus.

Receptor libraries were prepared by the immunoSEQ multiplex PCR assay. The multiplex PCR relied on a mix of 60 forward primers for TCR Vbeta segments and 13 reverse primers for TCR Jbeta segments. Amplification of the CDR3 region of rearranged TCR beta genes was performed with a multiplex PCR assay on genomic DNA. The Illumina HiSeq System was used to sequence the amplified TCR beta libraries as 87-base-pair reads. The authors processed their data as follows. In a later analysis, roughly 80 million unique TCR beta chains were counted across the 500 to 850 repertoires, and about 9.9 million of these chains were shared by at least two donors. To remove PCR and sequencing errors, raw reads were error-corrected and collapsed into unique sequences using a nearest-neighbor algorithm that merged closely related sequences. CDR3 sequences were aligned to IMGT reference sequences to assign V, D and J gene segments. For a sequence to be retained, a match of at least six nucleotides to both a V gene segment and a J gene segment was required. A rearrangement was called productive if the CDR3 had no stop codons and remained in frame with V and J, and every other rearrangement was called non-productive. CDR3 was defined according to IMGT convention as the region running from the second conserved V-encoded cysteine to the conserved J-encoded phenylalanine. The earlier analysis of 587 of the donors excluded sequences that lacked an unambiguous match to a single V gene segment. An earlier analysis of 500 to 700 of the donors classified V segments as functional when productive rearrangements were above 56.7% and as segregating when the standard deviation between donors was above 5%. To diagnose cytomegalovirus status from the catalog of TCR beta chain sequences, a statistical classification framework was built. V and J gene assignment, in a later analysis, came from comparing TCR nucleotide sequences with IMGT/GENE-DB human TR gene sequences. A later analysis assigned CDR3 sequences and most-parsimonious VDJ recombination scenarios with the TCRdist pipeline. In a later analysis, each TCR beta chain was defined by its CDR3 amino acid sequence together with its V-gene family, and reads lacking a unique V-gene family were excluded. To address suspected cross-contamination and a sequencing artifact, a later analysis removed around 590 highly shared, low-generation-probability nucleotide sequences. For each public chain, a later analysis derived a clonal expansion index from normalized ranks of inferred template counts within each repertoire. In a later analysis, generation probabilities were computed using a VDJ recombination model fitted to out-of-frame rearrangements, and the results were checked against IGoR. Hypergeometric tests were used in a later analysis to score TCR-TCR, TCR-HLA and TCR-CMV co-occurrence, with a repertoire-size bias correction applied to the TCR pairs. To estimate false discovery rates, a later analysis permuted the HLA or CMV assignments 20 times. In a later analysis, co-occurring TCRs were grouped with DBSCAN, and TCRdist sequence similarity was added when clustering was performed within HLA-allele-positive subsets. Repertoires with fewer than 30,000 or more than 120,000 public chains were left out of co-occurrence clustering, as were about five repertoires with anomalous nucleotide sharing. Entries here come from immuneACCESS through TCRdb and include only in-frame sequences with V and J called. Some clones fail to appear in such tables; in the studies checked, an unresolved V gene covers under half of the shortfall, and the cause of the remainder is unknown. V and J calls and clone size are those listed in that table; D and trimming were worked out from the DNA. The table for this sample records 130,000 or so clones. Under 2% of the sample goes to the ten largest clones.

The cohort consisted of 600 to 750 healthy bone marrow donors. Cohort members were all nominally healthy when sampled, although unrecorded immune exposures were likely present. The donor tested CMV seropositive, placing the donor among the 290 or so seropositive members of the cohort. Every donor gave a peripheral blood sample, and the peripheral blood mononuclear cells from that sample were used for TCR beta sequencing. The Qiagen DNeasy Blood Extraction Kit was used to extract genomic DNA from the blood cell samples. Trimming removed 6 bases from V and 2 bases from J; the gene matches leave 9 bases unexplained. There are 15 amino acids in the CDR3, from cysteine to phenylalanine inclusive. CDR3 DNA only is kept here, 45 bases in frame from base 1. Based on the germline V gene, the CDR1 and CDR2 sequences are MNHEY and SVGAGI. For this clone: This receptor's antigen is unknown. This sample also contains other DNA sequences that code for the same CDR3.

This clonotype was obtained from a woman in her forties in good health and CMV-seropositive. The specimen was PBMCs. The sequence links TRBV6-5 to TRBJ2-7; TRBD2 agrees with 8 junctional bases. The DNA is as follows: TGTGCCAGCAGCTCAGGTGCGGGGGGTACCTACGAGCAGTACTTC. Its protein is CASSSGAGGTYEQYF.